Each of the 11 T cell receptor beta chains below was sequenced from the same sample in a study of cytomegalovirus exposure and HLA in healthy donors. The PCR contained 60 Vbeta and 13 Jbeta primers. Assay: immunoSEQ multiplex PCR; the TCRdb copy retains only in-frame clones and omits some. Of 76,000 or so clones listed, around 79% were seen once; the top ten hold around 2.5%. The sequencing sample was made of PBMCs. These receptor sequences come from a man aged 25 to 40 in good health and CMV-seronegative.

This sequence joins TRBV4-3 and TRBJ2-1; 8 bases map to TRBD1. Unmatched junction bases numbered 10, after V lost 3 bases and J lost 9 bases. Germline-derived CDR1 and CDR2 are LGHNA and YSLEER. This CDR3 contains 15 residues. The CDR3 protein is CASSHGRGREFEQFF. In DNA form, the CDR3 reads TGCGCCAGCAGCCATGGCAGGGGGCGCGAATTTGAGCAGTTCTTC.

The V gene is TRBV30, the J gene TRBJ1-1; D gene uncertain. The CDR3 sequence is 13 residues long. CDR1 is GTSNPN, CDR2 SVGIG, per germline (reference sequence). The V gene lost 0 bases and the J gene lost 1 base, with 6 bases spanning the gap. Here the CDR3 reads CAWSVSRNTEAFF. The CDR3 DNA reads TGTGCCTGGAGTGTTTCTCGGAACACTGAAGCTTTCTTT.

This clone was observed a handful of times. The V call is TRBV28, the J call TRBJ2-7; D perhaps matches TRBD2 (7 bases). The CDR3 has 15 residues. CDR1 is MDHEN, CDR2 SYDVKM, per germline. Trimming took off 2 bases at V and 3 bases at J, with 14 bases between the two ends. The CDR3 is CASSLGGALHYEQYF. CDR3 DNA sequence: TGTGCCAGCAGTTTAGGGGGGGCACTACACTACGAGCAGTACTTC.

CDR3 protein: CASSPWQRSYEQYF. The CDR3 DNA reads as TGTGCCAGCAGTCCCTGGCAGCGGAGCTACGAGCAGTACTTC. The chain carries TRBV6-5 and TRBJ2-7, with D perhaps matching TRBD2 (5 bases). Germline V gives CDR1 MNHEY, CDR2 SVGAGI. The CDR3 length is 14 residues. Trimming shortened V by 5 bases and J by 3 bases, and 14 bases separated the two germline ends.

The rearrangement links TRBV5-1 to TRBJ2-1; TRBD2 agrees at 10 bases. V shed 5 bases, J shed 4 bases, and the junction held 12 bases outside the gene matches. Germline loops: CDR1 SGHRS, CDR2 YFSETQ. The CDR3 is made up of 17 amino acids. The CDR3 region is CASRQEAGLAVYNEQFF. The DNA of the CDR3 is TGCGCCAGCAGACAGGAAGCTGGACTAGCGGTTTACAATGAGCAGTTCTTC.

The chain recombines TRBV7-9 with TRBJ2-7, with D hard to call. Per the germline V gene, CDR1 is SEHNR and CDR2 is FQNEAQ (reference sequence). The V and J ends lost 5 bases and 3 bases respectively, with 11 bases between them. This CDR3 has 13 amino acids. The CDR3 sequence: CASSEVPHYEQYF. CDR3 sequence (DNA): TGTGCCAGCAGCGAGGTTCCCCACTACGAGCAGTACTTC.

V gene TRBV28 combines with J gene TRBJ2-7, with 12 positions matching TRBD1. Germline values: CDR1 MDHEN, CDR2 SYDVKM. V shed 4 bases, J shed 5 bases, and the junction held 3 bases outside the gene matches. CDR3 size: 14 residues. The CDR3 DNA reads TGTGCCAGCAGTTGGGGACAGGGGGCTAACGAGCAGTACTTC. This translates into CASSWGQGANEQYF.

The chain joins TRBV30 to TRBJ1-1; D gene uncertain. The ends were cut back, 0 bases at V and 3 bases at J, with 2 bases in the middle. CDR3 length: 11 residues. Germline V gene sequence: CDR1 GTSNPN, CDR2 SVGIG (reference sequence). The CDR3 coding sequence is TGTGCCTGGAGTGTCTACACTGAAGCTTTCTTT. Residues: CAWSVYTEAFF.

The chain combines TRBV6-1 with TRBJ2-1, with D perhaps TRBD2 (6 bases). Per the germline V gene, CDR1 is MNHNS and CDR2 is SASEGT. This CDR3 contains 14 residues. V was trimmed by 4 bases and J by 5 bases, leaving 12 bases between them. The CDR3 nucleotides read TGTGCCAGCAGTGCCTGGGGACTGAACAATGAGCAGTTCTTC. It codes for CASSAWGLNNEQFF.

The J gene is TRBJ1-1, the V gene TRBV18; a possible D gene is TRBD1 (5 bases). Trimming took off 6 bases at V and 2 bases at J, with 10 bases between the two ends. CDR1 is KGHSH, CDR2 LQKENI, per germline. The length of the CDR3 is 13 residues. The CDR3 loop reads CASSAGHNTEAFF. DNA for the CDR3: TGTGCCAGCTCGGCAGGGCACAACACTGAAGCTTTCTTT.

This sequence joins TRBV6-6 and TRBJ2-3, with a possible D match to TRBD1 (6 bases). Germline V lookup: CDR1 MNHNY, CDR2 SVGAGI (reference sequence). CDR3 length: 16 amino acids. V lost 2 bases, J lost 0 bases, and 12 bases lay in between. This CDR3 reads CASSYLAGESTDTQYF. The CDR3, as DNA: TGTGCCAGCAGTTACCTGGCAGGGGAGAGCACAGATACGCAGTATTTT.